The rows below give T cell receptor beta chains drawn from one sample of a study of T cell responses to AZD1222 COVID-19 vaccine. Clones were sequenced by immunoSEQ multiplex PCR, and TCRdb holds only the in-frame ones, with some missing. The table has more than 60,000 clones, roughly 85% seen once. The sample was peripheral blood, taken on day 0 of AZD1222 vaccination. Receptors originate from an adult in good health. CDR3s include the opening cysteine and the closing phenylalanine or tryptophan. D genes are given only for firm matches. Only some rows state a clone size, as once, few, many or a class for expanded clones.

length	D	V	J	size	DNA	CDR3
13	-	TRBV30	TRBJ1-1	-	TGTGCCTGGAGACCCGCGGGGGGCACTGAAGCTTTCTTT	CAWRPAGGTEAFF
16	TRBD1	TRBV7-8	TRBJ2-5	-	TGTGCCAGCAGCCCGACCGGGACAGGGGTGAAAGAGACCCAGTACTTC	CASSPTGTGVKETQYF
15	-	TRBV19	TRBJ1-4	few	TGTGCCAGTAGTGGCGGCGGTGCAACTAATGAAAAACTGTTTTTT	CASSGGGATNEKLFF
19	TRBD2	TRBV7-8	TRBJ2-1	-	TGTGCCAGCAGCTTATGGGGACTAGCGGGGGTTAGCTCCTACAATGAGCAGTTCTTC	CASSLWGLAGVSSYNEQFF
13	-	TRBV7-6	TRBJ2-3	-	TGTGCCAGCAGCTCCCAGTTCACAGATACGCAGTATTTT	CASSSQFTDTQYF
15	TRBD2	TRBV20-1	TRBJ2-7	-	TGCAGTGCTAGTTTGACTAGCGGGGGAAACTACGAGCAGTACTTC	CSASLTSGGNYEQYF
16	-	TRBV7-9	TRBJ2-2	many	TGTGCCAGCAGCCGGTGGACAACAGTATCCGGCGGGGAGCTGTTTTTT	CASSRWTTVSGGELFF
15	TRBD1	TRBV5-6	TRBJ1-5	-	TGTGCCAGCAGCTTGCTGGGACAGACCAATCAGCCCCAGCATTTT	CASSLLGQTNQPQHF
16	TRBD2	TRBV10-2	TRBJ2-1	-	TGCGCCAGCAGAGACCCGGGGGGGCCCTCCTACAATGAGCAGTTCTTC	CASRDPGGPSYNEQFF
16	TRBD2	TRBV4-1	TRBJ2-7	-	TGCGCCAGCAGCCAAGATAGCGGGGGGGCTCCTTACGAGCAGTACTTC	CASSQDSGGAPYEQYF
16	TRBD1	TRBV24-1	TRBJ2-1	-	TGTGCCACCAGTGACCGTAACAGGGGAATCGAAGATGAGCAGTTCTTC	CATSDRNRGIEDEQFF
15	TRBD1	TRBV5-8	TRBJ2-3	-	TGTGCCAGCAGCGGACCGGGACAGGGGGGCGATACGCAGTATTTT	CASSGPGQGGDTQYF
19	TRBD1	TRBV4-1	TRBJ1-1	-	TGCGCCAGCAGCCAAGGGAGACAGGGGCTTACTAACATGAACACTGAAGCTTTCTTT	CASSQGRQGLTNMNTEAFF
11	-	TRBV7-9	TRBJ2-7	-	TGTGCCAGCAGCCACACCTACGAGCAGTACTTC	CASSHTYEQYF
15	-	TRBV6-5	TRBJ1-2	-	TGTGCCAGCAGTTACGTGGGGCCTCCTAACTATGGCTACACCTTC	CASSYVGPPNYGYTF
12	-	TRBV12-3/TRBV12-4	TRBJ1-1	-	TGTGCCAGCAGCCCGGGCTACACTGAAGCTTTCTTT	CASSPGYTEAFF
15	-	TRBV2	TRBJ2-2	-	TGTGCCAGCAGTGAGCGGAGACCGCGCACCGGGGAGCTGTTTTTT	CASSERRPRTGELFF
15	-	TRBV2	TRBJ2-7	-	TGTGCCAGCAGTGACCGCGGGGGCCTCTCCTACGAGCAGTACTTC	CASSDRGGLSYEQYF
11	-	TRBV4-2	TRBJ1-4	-	TGTGCCAGCAGCCAAGGTGAAAAACTGTTTTTT	CASSQGEKLFF
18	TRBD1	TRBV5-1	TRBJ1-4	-	TGCGCCAGCAGCGGATCGTCCGGGACAGGGGTAACTAATGAAAAACTGTTTTTT	CASSGSSGTGVTNEKLFF
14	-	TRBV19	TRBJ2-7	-	TGTGCCAGTACAAACTCGGTGAGCTCCTACGAGCAGTACTTC	CASTNSVSSYEQYF
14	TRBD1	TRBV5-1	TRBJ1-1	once	TGCGCCAGCAGCTTTGGACAGGGGGTCACTGAAGCTTTCTTT	CASSFGQGVTEAFF
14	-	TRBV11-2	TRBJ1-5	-	TGTGCCAGCAGCTTGGGGGGCTTGGTTCAGCCCCAGCATTTT	CASSLGGLVQPQHF
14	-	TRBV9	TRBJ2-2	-	TGTGCCAGCAGCGTAGTCCCCGGCACCGGGGAGCTGTTTTTT	CASSVVPGTGELFF
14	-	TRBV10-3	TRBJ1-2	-	TGTGCCATCAGTGAGGATAACAGCCAGCGAGGCTACACCTTC	CAISEDNSQRGYTF
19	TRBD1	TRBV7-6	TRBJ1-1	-	TGTGCCAGCAGCTTGTTGGATCTGACTCAGGGGGCCAGGAACACTGAAGCTTTCTTT	CASSLLDLTQGARNTEAFF
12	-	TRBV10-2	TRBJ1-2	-	TGCGCCAGCAGTGACAGTAACTATGGCTACACCTTC	CASSDSNYGYTF
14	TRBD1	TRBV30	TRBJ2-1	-	TGTGCCCAAAGACAGGGGTACTCCTACAATGAGCAGTTCTTC	CAQRQGYSYNEQFF
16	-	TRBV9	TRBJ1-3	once	TGTGCCAGCAGCTCCGGGTGGCAGACCTCTGGAAACACCATATATTTT	CASSSGWQTSGNTIYF
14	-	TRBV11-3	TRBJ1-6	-	TGTGCCAGCAGCTCTCGGGGCGGCAACTCACCCCTCCACTTT	CASSSRGGNSPLHF
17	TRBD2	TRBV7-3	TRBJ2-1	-	TGTGCCAGCAGCTTATACGGACTAGCGGGCTCCTACAATGAGCAGTTCTTC	CASSLYGLAGSYNEQFF
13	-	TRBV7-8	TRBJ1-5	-	TGTGCCAGCAGCTCCACCCTGGATCAGCCCCAGCATTTT	CASSSTLDQPQHF
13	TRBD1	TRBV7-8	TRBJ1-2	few	TGTGCCAGCAGCTTGACAGGGTCTGGTGGCTACACCTTC	CASSLTGSGGYTF
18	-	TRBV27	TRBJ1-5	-	TGTGCCAGCAGTTTTACGGGGGGGGTCTTTGGGAGCAATCAGCCCCAGCATTTT	CASSFTGGVFGSNQPQHF
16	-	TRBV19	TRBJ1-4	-	TGTGCCAGTAGTGTCATCGGGGGGCTCTCTAATGAAAAACTGTTTTTT	CASSVIGGLSNEKLFF
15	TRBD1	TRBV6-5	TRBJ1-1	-	TGTGCCAGCAGTTGGGACAGGGGCCAGGGCACTGAAGCTTTCTTT	CASSWDRGQGTEAFF